These 20 T cell receptor beta chains came from one sample sequenced in a study of blood T cell repertoires in COVID-19. Clones were read by immunoSEQ multiplex PCR, and TCRdb kept only the in-frame ones, dropping some. The repertoire includes roughly 250,000 clones, around 84% of them detected once, and just under 1% sits in the top ten. Sequencing used peripheral blood. Receptors were obtained from a man aged 35 to 55 with acute or convalescent COVID-19.

This clone was detected only once. The rearrangement uses TRBV11-2 and TRBJ2-3, with D maybe TRBD1 (7 bases). The CDR3 length is 14 residues. The V gene lost 6 bases and the J gene lost 2 bases, with 12 bases spanning the gap. Germline CDR1 SGHAT, CDR2 FQNNGV. CDR3 amino acids: CASRAGQSTDTQYF. CDR3 in DNA: TGTGCCAGCAGGGCGGGACAGTCCACAGATACGCAGTATTTT.

V and J are TRBV30 and TRBJ2-1, with 12 bases lining up with TRBD2. V shed 0 bases, J shed 2 bases, and the junction held 2 bases outside the gene matches. CDR1 GTSNPN and CDR2 SVGIG come from the germline V gene (reference sequence). The CDR3 is 16 residues long. CDR3 nucleotide sequence: TGTGCCTGGAGTGTCCCTAGCGGGGGGGCCTACAATGAGCAGTTCTTC. It yields the protein CAWSVPSGGAYNEQFF.

The V call is TRBV5-1, the J call TRBJ2-5; D gene uncertain. This CDR3 has 12 residues. V shed 3 bases and J shed 5 bases, with 8 bases lying between them. The germline V gene encodes CDR1 SGHRS and CDR2 YFSETQ. As DNA, the CDR3 is TGCGCCAGCAGCTACTCCCGGGAGACCCAGTACTTC. It specifies CASSYSRETQYF.

A single count supports this clone. V gene TRBV6-5 combines with J gene TRBJ1-1, with a weak D call TRBD1 (6 bases). This CDR3 spans 15 amino acids. The ends were cut back, 2 bases at V and 5 bases at J, with 15 bases in the middle. Germline V gene data show CDR1 as MNHEY and CDR2 as SVGAGI. CDR3 amino acids: CASSYTSTGLTEAFF. The CDR3 DNA reads TGTGCCAGCAGTTACACCTCAACAGGGCTGACTGAAGCTTTCTTT.

The chain is built from TRBV7-2 and TRBJ2-7; D is unclear. The CDR3 has 13 amino acids. Germline CDR1 reads SGHTA; CDR2 reads FQGNSA. The V gene lost 8 bases and the J gene lost 5 bases, with 16 bases spanning the gap. For the CDR3, the DNA is TGTGCCAGCTCTAGAAAGCGTCTACACGAGCAGTACTTC. It yields the protein CASSRKRLHEQYF.

This chain connects TRBV29-1 to TRBJ2-2; 8 nucleotides agree with TRBD2. The CDR3 contains 16 residues. Per germline, CDR1 SQVTM and CDR2 ANQGSEA. V was pared by 4 bases and J by 4 bases, with 11 bases of the junction left unmatched. The CDR3 region has the DNA TGCAGCGTTGGGGGCGGAAGCGGGGGCGGCACCGGGGAGCTGTTTTTT. It translates to CSVGGGSGGGTGELFF.

The J gene is TRBJ2-7, the V gene TRBV4-2; TRBD1 is a possible D gene (5 bases). Germline V gene lookup returns CDR1 LGHNA and CDR2 YNFKEQ. With 0 bases removed from V and 6 bases from J, the gap between germline ends came to 18 bases. The CDR3 is made up of 16 amino acids. CDR3 sequence: CASSQDDSGPPREQYF. In nucleotides, the CDR3 is TGTGCCAGCAGCCAAGATGATTCAGGGCCACCACGCGAGCAGTACTTC.

The CDR3 DNA sequence: TGTGCCAGCAGGCTACCGGGTCTTATCACAGATACGCAGTATTTT. It specifies CASRLPGLITDTQYF. V and J are TRBV28 and TRBJ2-3, with D unresolved. Per the germline V gene, CDR1 is MDHEN and CDR2 is SYDVKM. The CDR3 covers 15 residues. The V end was cut by 6 bases, the J end by 2 bases, with 15 bases between. The full variable domain, in which reference TRBV28 and TRBJ2-3 provide the parts outside the CDR3, is DVKVTQSSRYLVKRTGEKVFLECVQDMDHENMFWYRQDPGLGLRLIYFSYDVKMKEKGDIPEGYSVSREKKERFSLILESASTNQTSMYLCASRLPGLITDTQYFGPGTRLTVL.

This clone was seen just once. This sequence joins TRBV29-1 and TRBJ1-6; 7 bases align to TRBD1. This CDR3 is built from 14 residues. Germline lookup yields CDR1 SQVTM and CDR2 ANQGSEA. V lost 6 bases and J lost 7; bases outside the gene matches: 9. CDR3 amino acids: CSVTTGLENSPLHF. The CDR3 DNA is TGCAGCGTCACGACAGGGCTCGAGAATTCACCCCTCCACTTT.

The chain employs TRBV6-1 and TRBJ2-7, with unresolved D. This CDR3 comprises 14 residues. Germline loops: CDR1 MNHNS, CDR2 SASEGT. V was pared by 2 bases and J by 0 bases, with 8 bases between. The CDR3 DNA is TGTGCCAGCAGTGAAAGCGTCAGCTCCTACGAGCAGTACTTC. Protein: CASSESVSSYEQYF.

The chain is built from TRBV6-5 and TRBJ1-6; a possible D gene is TRBD1 (5 bases). Per the germline V gene, CDR1 is MNHEY and CDR2 is SVGAGI. This CDR3 is 12 amino acids long. Trimming pared 11 bases from V and 10 bases from J, leaving 15 bases between. The CDR3 here is CAAQTKGSPLHF. CDR3 coding DNA: TGTGCCGCACAAACAAAGGGGTCACCCCTCCACTTT.

The rearrangement links TRBV7-9 to TRBJ2-3; 7 positions agree with TRBD2. V lost 3 bases to trimming and J lost 1 base; unmatched junction nucleotides: 1. The CDR3 has 14 amino acids. CDR1 SEHNR and CDR2 FQNEAQ come from the germline V gene (reference sequence). The CDR3 bases are TGTGCCAGCAGCTTCGCGGGGGGCACAGATACGCAGTATTTT. It yields the protein CASSFAGGTDTQYF.

V usage is TRBV27 and J usage is TRBJ1-6, with D possibly matching TRBD1 (6 bases). This CDR3 has 14 amino acids. Trimming shortened V by 5 bases and J by 7 bases, and 12 bases separated the two germline ends. Germline CDR1 reads MNHEY; CDR2 reads SMNVEV (reference sequence). The chain's CDR3 is CASSLTGKNSPLHF. The CDR3 DNA is TGTGCCAGCAGTCTAACAGGGAAGAATTCACCCCTCCACTTT.

The chain is built from TRBV4-1 and TRBJ1-2; 7 nucleotides align to TRBD1. CDR1 is MGHRA, CDR2 YSYEKL, per germline. The CDR3 length is 15 residues. Unmatched junction bases numbered 4, after V lost 1 base and J lost 2 bases. In nucleotides, the CDR3 is TGCGCCAGCAGCCAAGTGGGACAGTTAAACTATGGCTACACCTTC. This sequence encodes CASSQVGQLNYGYTF.

V gene TRBV4-2 combines with J gene TRBJ2-5; TRBD1 might be the D (6 bases). Trimming stripped 3 bases from V and 2 bases from J, with 10 bases between. Germline lookup yields CDR1 LGHNA and CDR2 YNFKEQ. CDR3 length equals 14 residues. The CDR3 is CASSQPDRQETQYF. The CDR3 DNA sequence: TGTGCCAGCAGCCAGCCTGACAGGCAAGAGACCCAGTACTTC.

The V gene is TRBV19, the J gene TRBJ1-2, with 7 bases fitting TRBD1. CDR1 LNHDA and CDR2 SQIVND come from the germline V gene (reference sequence). The CDR3 covers 14 residues. J lost 2 bases, V lost 7 bases, and 7 bases had no gene match. For the CDR3, the DNA is TGTGCCAGTACCATGACAGGGTTGAACTATGGCTACACCTTC. It specifies CASTMTGLNYGYTF. Full variable domain (missing parts from reference TRBV19 and TRBJ1-2): DGGITQSPKYLFRKEGQNVTLSCEQNLNHDAMYWYRQDPGQGLRLIYYSQIVNDFQKGDIAEGYSVSREKKESFPLTVTSAQKNPTAFYLCASTMTGLNYGYTFGSGTRLTVV.

The rearrangement uses TRBV24-1 and TRBJ1-2; no definite D call. Between the trimmed V and J ends, which lost 0 bases and 14 bases, there was a span of 9 bases. Germline V gene sequence: CDR1 KGHDR, CDR2 SFDVKD. The CDR3 length is 11 residues. The CDR3 DNA reads as TGTGCCACCAGTGATTTGGCGGCGTGGACCTTC. Translated, it gives CATSDLAAWTF.

This clone was detected ten times or more. The V call is TRBV7-2, the J call TRBJ2-7, with 11 bases that match TRBD1. From germline, CDR1 is SGHTA and CDR2 FQGNSA. Trimming took 3 bases from V and 3 from J; bases not matched to a gene: 4. This CDR3 has 15 residues. The CDR3 sequence: CASSFGTGGSYEQYF. CDR3 nucleotide sequence: TGTGCCAGCAGCTTCGGGACAGGGGGGAGCTACGAGCAGTACTTC.

The V gene is TRBV7-9, the J gene TRBJ1-2, with 9 positions matching TRBD1. This CDR3 has 11 residues. Germline V gives CDR1 SEHNR, CDR2 FQNEAQ (reference sequence). Germline trimming cut 5 bases from V and 13 bases from J; bases unmatched to any gene: 5. The CDR3 spells CASSLGQGITF. The DNA of the CDR3 is TGTGCCAGCAGCCTTGGACAGGGGATCACCTTC.

The genes are TRBV14 and TRBJ1-1; D is possibly TRBD1 (6 bases). This CDR3 comprises 15 residues. Trimming removed 0 bases from V and 12 bases from J, with 20 bases in between. Per the germline V gene, CDR1 is SGHDN and CDR2 is FVKESK. Here the CDR3 DNA reads TGTGCCAGCAGCCAAGATTACGGCGGGGGCGCAAGGTCTTTCTTT. It is translated as CASSQDYGGGARSFF.